This TCR beta chain was found in a study of CD4 and CD8 cells across lung adenocarcinoma regions. Donors had localized lung adenocarcinoma, a non-small cell lung cancer. The CDR3 contains 14 residues. CDR1 MNHNS and CDR2 SASEGT come from the germline V gene. A single count supports this clonotype. At one end, the junction sequence differs from germline, possibly due to a read error. TCRdb re-called the PCR reads through MiXCR, storing one row per CDR3 protein. The profile shows more than 9,500 distinct CDR3 sequences, roughly 60% of them singletons. The sequence was obtained from a female donor with lung adenocarcinoma. The CD4 and CD8 labels of this study may be unreliable. V is TRBV6-1 and J is TRBJ2-3; TRBD2 matches at 8 bases. The sequenced sample was CD8+ T cells from the margin of a lung tumor. CDR3 loop: CGGTGAGGKDTQYF. The CDR3 region has the DNA TGTGGCGGCACGGGGGCGGGAGGCAAAGACACGCAGTATTTC.